This TCR beta chain was recorded in a study of Ad26.COV2.S vaccination and SARS-CoV-2 variants. Study at large: Intramuscular Ad26.COV2.S at 5x10^10 or 1x10^11 viral particles. Findings of the study overall: Post-vaccination spike-specific CD8+ and CD4+ T cell responses reportedly had substantial breadth. It is possible that the TCR breadth and depth analyses underestimated the total T cell responses.

Measured with immunoSEQ multiplex PCR; TCRdb has only the in-frame clones, and not every one. The sample records around 250,000 clones, around 90% being singletons. Concerning this clone itself: The antigen remains undetermined.

Treatment denoted: 19 received Ad26.COV2.S at low or high dose, single or two shots; several received placebo; per-sample allocation not given. The investigators took samples on day 63 after the first vaccine or placebo injection. This TCR was sampled from a person between 18 and 65 years old who received the Ad26.COV2.S COVID-19 vaccine or a placebo. Source: peripheral blood, taken in a trial of Ad26.COV2.S vaccine versus placebo.

This CDR3 reads CASNTEAAQMYNEQFF. The CDR3 region has the DNA TGCGCCAGCAACACCGAAGCGGCCCAGATGTACAATGAGCAGTTCTTC. The chain recombines TRBV5-1 with TRBJ2-1, with D maybe TRBD2 (5 bases). V lost 6 bases, J lost 4 bases, and 20 bases lay in between. CDR1 and CDR2 from the germline V gene are SGHRS and YFSETQ. This CDR3 has 16 amino acids.